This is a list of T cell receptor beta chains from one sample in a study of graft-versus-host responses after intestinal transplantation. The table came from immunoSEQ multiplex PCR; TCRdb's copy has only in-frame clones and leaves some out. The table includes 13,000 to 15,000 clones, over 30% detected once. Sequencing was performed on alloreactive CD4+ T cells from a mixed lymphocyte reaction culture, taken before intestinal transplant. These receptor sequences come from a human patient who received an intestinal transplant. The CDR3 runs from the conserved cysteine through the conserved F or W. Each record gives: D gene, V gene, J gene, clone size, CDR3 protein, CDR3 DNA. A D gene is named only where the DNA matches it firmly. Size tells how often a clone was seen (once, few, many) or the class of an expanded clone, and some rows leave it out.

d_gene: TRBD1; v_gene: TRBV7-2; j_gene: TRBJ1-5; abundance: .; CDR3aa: CASSLQGAGQPQHF; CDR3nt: TGTGCCAGCAGCTTACAGGGGGCGGGTCAGCCCCAGCATTTT
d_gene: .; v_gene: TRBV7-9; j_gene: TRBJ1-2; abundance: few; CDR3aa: CASSWGDGYTF; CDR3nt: TGTGCCAGCAGCTGGGGAGATGGCTACACCTTC
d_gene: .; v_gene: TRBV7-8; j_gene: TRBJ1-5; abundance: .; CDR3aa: CASSFSGVAGSNQPQHF; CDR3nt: TGTGCCAGCAGCTTTTCGGGAGTCGCCGGAAGTAATCAGCCCCAGCATTTT
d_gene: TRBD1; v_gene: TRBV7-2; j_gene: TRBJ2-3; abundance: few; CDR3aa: CASSLDRGADTQYF; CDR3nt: TGTGCCAGCAGCTTAGACAGGGGGGCGGATACGCAGTATTTT
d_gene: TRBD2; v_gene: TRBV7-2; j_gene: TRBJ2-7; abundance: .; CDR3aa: CASSLGVAGGREQYF; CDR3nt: TGTGCCAGCAGCTTAGGGGTAGCGGGGGGGCGCGAGCAGTACTTC
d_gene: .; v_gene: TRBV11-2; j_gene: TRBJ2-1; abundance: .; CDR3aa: CASSQRGSGNEQFF; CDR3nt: TGTGCCAGCAGCCAGAGGGGGAGCGGCAATGAGCAGTTCTTC
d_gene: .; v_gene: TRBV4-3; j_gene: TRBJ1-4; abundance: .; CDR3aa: CASSQQVNEKLFF; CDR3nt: TGCGCCAGCAGCCAACAGGTTAATGAAAAACTGTTTTTT
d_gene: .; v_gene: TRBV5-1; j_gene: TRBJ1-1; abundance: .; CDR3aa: CASSAQGNTEAFF; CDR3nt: TGCGCCAGCAGCGCACAGGGGAACACTGAAGCTTTCTTT
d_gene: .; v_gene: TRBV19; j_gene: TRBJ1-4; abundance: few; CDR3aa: CASSTPPGVSEKLFF; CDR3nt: TGTGCCAGTAGTACCCCCCCGGGGGTCTCCGAAAAACTGTTTTTT
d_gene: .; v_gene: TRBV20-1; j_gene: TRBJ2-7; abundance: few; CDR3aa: CSARVGYEQYF; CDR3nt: TGCAGTGCTAGGGTCGGCTACGAGCAGTACTTC
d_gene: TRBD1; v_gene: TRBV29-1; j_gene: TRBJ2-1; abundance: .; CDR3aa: CSAWGPGQGINEQFF; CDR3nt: TGCAGCGCCTGGGGTCCGGGACAGGGAATCAATGAGCAGTTCTTC
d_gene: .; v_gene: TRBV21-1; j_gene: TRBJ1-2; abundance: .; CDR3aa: CASSQGTIGYTF; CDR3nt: TGTGCCAGCAGTCAGGGGACAATCGGCTACACCTTC
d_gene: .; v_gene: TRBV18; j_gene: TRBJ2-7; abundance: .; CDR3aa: CASSSGVGTYEQYF; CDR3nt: TGTGCCAGCTCATCGGGGGTCGGGACCTACGAGCAGTACTTC
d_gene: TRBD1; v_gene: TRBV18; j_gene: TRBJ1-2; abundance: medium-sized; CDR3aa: CASSLGQGNYGYTF; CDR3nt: TGTGCCAGCTCACTAGGACAGGGGAACTATGGCTACACCTTC